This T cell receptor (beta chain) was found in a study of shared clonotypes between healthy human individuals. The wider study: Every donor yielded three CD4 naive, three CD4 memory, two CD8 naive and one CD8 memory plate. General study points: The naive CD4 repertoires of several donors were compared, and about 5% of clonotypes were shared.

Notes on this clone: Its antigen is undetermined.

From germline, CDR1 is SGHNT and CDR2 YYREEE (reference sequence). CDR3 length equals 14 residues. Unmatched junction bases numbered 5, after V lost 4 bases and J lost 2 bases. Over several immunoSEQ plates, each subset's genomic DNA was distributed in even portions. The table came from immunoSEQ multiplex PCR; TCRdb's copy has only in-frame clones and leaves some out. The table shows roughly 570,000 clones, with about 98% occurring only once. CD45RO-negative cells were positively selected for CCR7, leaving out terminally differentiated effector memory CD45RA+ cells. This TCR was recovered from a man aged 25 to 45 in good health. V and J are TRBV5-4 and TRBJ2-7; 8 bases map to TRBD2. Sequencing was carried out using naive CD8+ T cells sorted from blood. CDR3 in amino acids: CASSAGTSPYEQYF. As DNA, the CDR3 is TGTGCCAGCAGCGCCGGGACTAGTCCCTACGAGCAGTACTTC. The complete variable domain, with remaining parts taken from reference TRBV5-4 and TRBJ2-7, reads ETGVTQSPTHLIKTRGQQVTLRCSSQSGHNTVSWYQQALGQGPQFIFQYYREEENGRGNFPPRFSGLQFPNYSSELNVNALELDDSALYLCASSAGTSPYEQYFGPGTRLTVT.